Here is one T cell receptor (beta chain) with its context. As yet, its antigen is unknown. Produced via immunoSEQ multiplex PCR; TCRdb's table is partial and in-frame only. Of about 350,000 clones listed, roughly 94% were seen once; the top ten hold 3% to 5%. This CDR3 is built from 17 residues. CDR1 is SGHTA, CDR2 FQGNSA, per germline. The ends were cut back, 5 bases at V and 4 bases at J, with 20 bases in the middle. These data come from a study of Ad26.COV2.S vaccination and SARS-CoV-2 variants. Study findings and constraints: Spike-specific TCR breadth ran higher among vaccine recipients than placebo recipients. Breadth of non-spike TCRs did not differ between vaccinees and placebo recipients. Using TCR breadth and depth analyses may have led to underestimated total T cell responses.

The material was peripheral blood, obtained after recovery from COVID-19. The receptor was derived from a human donor who had recovered from COVID-19. The V call is TRBV7-2, the J call TRBJ1-4; perhaps TRBD1 as D (5 bases). The CDR3 sequence: CASSLDAADILNEKLFF. The CDR3, as DNA: TGTGCCAGCAGCCTAGATGCCGCGGACATCCTTAATGAAAAACTGTTTTTT.